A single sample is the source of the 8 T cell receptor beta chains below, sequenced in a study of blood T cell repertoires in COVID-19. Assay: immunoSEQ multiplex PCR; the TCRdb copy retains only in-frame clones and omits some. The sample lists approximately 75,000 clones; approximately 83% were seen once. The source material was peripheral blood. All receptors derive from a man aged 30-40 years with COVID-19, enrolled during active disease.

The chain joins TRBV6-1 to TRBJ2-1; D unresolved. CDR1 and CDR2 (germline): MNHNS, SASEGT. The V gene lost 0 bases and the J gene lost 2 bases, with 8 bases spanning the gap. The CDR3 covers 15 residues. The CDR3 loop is CASSEAEYTYNEQFF. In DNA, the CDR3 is TGTGCCAGCAGTGAAGCCGAATACACCTACAATGAGCAGTTCTTC.

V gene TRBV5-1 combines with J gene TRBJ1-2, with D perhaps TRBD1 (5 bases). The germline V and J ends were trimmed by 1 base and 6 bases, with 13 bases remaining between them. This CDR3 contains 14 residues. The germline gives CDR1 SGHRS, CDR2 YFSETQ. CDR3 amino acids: CASSLSQGRDGYTF. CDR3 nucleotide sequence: TGCGCCAGCAGCTTGAGCCAGGGAAGGGATGGCTACACCTTC.

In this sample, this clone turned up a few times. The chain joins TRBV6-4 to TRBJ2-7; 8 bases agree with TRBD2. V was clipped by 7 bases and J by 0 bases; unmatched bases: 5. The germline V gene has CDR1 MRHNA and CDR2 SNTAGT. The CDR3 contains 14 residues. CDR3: CASTPAGVSYEQYF. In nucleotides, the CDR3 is TGTGCCAGCACCCCAGCGGGGGTCTCCTACGAGCAGTACTTC.

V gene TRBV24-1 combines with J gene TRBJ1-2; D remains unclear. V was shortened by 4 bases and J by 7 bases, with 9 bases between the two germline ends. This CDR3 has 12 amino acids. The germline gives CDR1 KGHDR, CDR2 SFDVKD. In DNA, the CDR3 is TGTGCCACCAGTGACAGGTCCGGTGGCTACACCTTC. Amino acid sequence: CATSDRSGGYTF.

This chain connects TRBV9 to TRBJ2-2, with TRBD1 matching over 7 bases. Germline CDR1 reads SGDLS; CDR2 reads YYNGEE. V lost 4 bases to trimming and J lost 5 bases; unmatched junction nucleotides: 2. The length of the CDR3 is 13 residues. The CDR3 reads CASSPRGTGELFF. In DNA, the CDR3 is TGTGCCAGCAGCCCCAGGGGGACCGGGGAGCTGTTTTTT.

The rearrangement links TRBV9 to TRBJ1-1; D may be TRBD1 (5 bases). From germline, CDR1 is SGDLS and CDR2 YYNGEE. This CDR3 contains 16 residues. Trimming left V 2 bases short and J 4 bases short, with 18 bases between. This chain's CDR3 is CASSVGGGRVGTEAFF. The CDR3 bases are TGTGCCAGCAGCGTCGGGGGTGGCAGGGTGGGCACTGAAGCTTTCTTT.

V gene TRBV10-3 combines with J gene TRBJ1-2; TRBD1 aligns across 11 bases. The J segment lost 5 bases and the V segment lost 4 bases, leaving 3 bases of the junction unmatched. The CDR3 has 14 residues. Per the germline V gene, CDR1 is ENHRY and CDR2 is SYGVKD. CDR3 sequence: CAISGDRGYYGYTF. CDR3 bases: TGTGCCATCAGTGGGGACAGGGGGTATTATGGCTACACCTTC.

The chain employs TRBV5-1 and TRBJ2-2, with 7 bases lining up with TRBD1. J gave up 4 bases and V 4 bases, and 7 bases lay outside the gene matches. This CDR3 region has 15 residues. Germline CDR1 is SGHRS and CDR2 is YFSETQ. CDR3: CASSPTGLGTGELFF. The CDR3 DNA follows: TGCGCCAGCAGCCCGACAGGGTTGGGCACCGGGGAGCTGTTTTTT.